A selection of T cell receptor beta chains follows, all from one sample in a study of breast tumors, draining lymph nodes, adjacent tissues. MiXCR, applied by TCRdb to the multiplex PCR reads, yields one record per CDR3 protein. This sample has 200,000 to 250,000 distinct CDR3 sequences; 32% occur once, and the top ten carry around 1.4%. Sequencing was performed on axillary lymph node tissue. The source of these receptors is a female donor with breast cancer. Some clones in this sample may be carry-over from other donors' samples. Each CDR3 is given with its conserved first and last residue. A D gene is named only where the DNA matches it firmly. Part of the rows lack a size; the others show once, few, many or a class for expanded clones.

TRBV3-1	TRBJ2-1	NA	many	TGTGCCAGCAGCCAAGTGGAACAGTACCAGTTCTTC	CASSQVEQYQFF
TRBV7-9	TRBJ1-1	NA	NA	TGTGCCAGCAGCCCCTCGGGGCTTACAGAAGGGGACACTGAAGCTTTCTTT	CASSPSGLTEGDTEAFF
TRBV2	TRBJ2-5	TRBD2	NA	TGTGCCAGCAGGAACCCGGGACTAGCAGAGACCCAGTACTTC	CASRNPGLAETQYF
TRBV5-1	TRBJ2-1	TRBD1	many	TGCGCCAGCAGCACTGGGACAGGGGAGGATGAGCAGTTCTTC	CASSTGTGEDEQFF
TRBV20-1	TRBJ2-3	TRBD2	many	TGCAGTGCGGGCCACGGGGCGGCTAGCGGGAGTGATACGCAGTATTTT	CSAGHGAASGSDTQYF
TRBV11-2	TRBJ2-5	TRBD2	NA	TGTGCCAGCAGTTCCCCCCGCCAGGGAGGGGGGACTAGCGGGCACCAAGAGACCCAGTACTTC	CASSSPRQGGGTSGHQETQYF
TRBV7-9	TRBJ1-4	NA	NA	TGTGCCAGCAGCGAGGGCAATGAAAAACTGTTTTTT	CASSEGNEKLFF
TRBV29-1	TRBJ2-1	NA	many	TGCAGCGTTGGGGAGAGGGGCTACAATGAGCAGTTCTTC	CSVGERGYNEQFF
TRBV9	TRBJ2-3	TRBD1	NA	TGTGCCAGCAGCGTCCAGGGGGCGGGTACAGATACGCAGTATTTT	CASSVQGAGTDTQYF
TRBV12-3/TRBV12-4	TRBJ2-1	TRBD2	many	TGTGCCAGCAGTCCACGGACTAGCTTCGATGAGCAGTTCTTC	CASSPRTSFDEQFF
TRBV4-3	TRBJ2-1	NA	many	TGCGCCAGCAGCCAAGGAAGCGAGACCTACAATGAGCAGTTCTTC	CASSQGSETYNEQFF
TRBV20-1	TRBJ2-7	TRBD2	NA	TGCAGTGCTAGCGAGACTAGCGGTTTCTCCGAGCAGTACTTC	CSASETSGFSEQYF
TRBV6-4	TRBJ1-1	NA	many	TGTGCCAGCAGTGTCGGGCAAGGGACTGAAGCTTTCTTT	CASSVGQGTEAFF
TRBV7-3	TRBJ2-1	TRBD1	many	TGTGCCAGCAGCTCGACAGGGGCCTCCTACAATGAGCAGTTCTTC	CASSSTGASYNEQFF
TRBV12-3/TRBV12-4	TRBJ2-2	TRBD1	many	TGTGCCAGCAGTTCCTGGCCCCGGACAGGGGCTCAGGGAACCACCGGGGAGCTGTTTTTT	CASSSWPRTGAQGTTGELFF
TRBV19	TRBJ2-5	NA	NA	TGTGCCAGTAGTATGAGGAGAGGTAATCAGCCCCAGTACTTC	CASSMRRGNQPQYF
TRBV4-2	TRBJ1-5	NA	many	TGTGCCAGCAGCCAAACTCAAGAGGGTGGCAATCAGCCCCAGCATTTT	CASSQTQEGGNQPQHF
TRBV20-1	TRBJ2-7	TRBD2	many	TGCAGTGCACCGACTAGCGGGAGATACTACGAGCAGTACTTC	CSAPTSGRYYEQYF
TRBV12-3/TRBV12-4	TRBJ2-1	NA	many	TGTGCCAGCAGTAGTCTTGGCCCGGCGAATGAGCAGTTCTTC	CASSSLGPANEQFF
TRBV20-1	TRBJ2-3	TRBD2	many	TGCAGTGCTAGTATTTTTGGGCCCGTGGCGGGAGGCACAGATACGCAGTATTTT	CSASIFGPVAGGTDTQYF
TRBV5-1	TRBJ2-5	TRBD1	once	TGCGCCAGCAGCTTGGGACAGGGGACCCAGTACTTC	CASSLGQGTQYF
TRBV5-4	TRBJ2-3	NA	many	TGTGCCAGCAGCTTGGCCCGACCCACAGATACGCAGTATTTT	CASSLARPTDTQYF
TRBV5-6	TRBJ1-2	NA	few	TGTGCCAGCAGTATAACACAGGCGTTAGGTGGCTACACCTTC	CASSITQALGGYTF
TRBV6-5	TRBJ2-1	TRBD2	NA	TGTGCCAGCAGCCTCCAGGGCGGGAGGGCCAAAGAGCAGTTCTTC	CASSLQGGRAKEQFF
TRBV2	TRBJ1-5	NA	NA	TGTGCCAGCAGTGAAGCGCTTGGGACCTCTCAGCCCCAGCATTTT	CASSEALGTSQPQHF
TRBV20-1	TRBJ1-5	TRBD1	many	TGCAGTGCAGCCGACCGGGACAGGCGACGTATTAGCAATCAGCCCCAGCATTTT	CSAADRDRRRISNQPQHF